This T cell receptor beta chain was obtained from a study of CD8 T cells in Susac syndrome. Controls matched for sex and age were healthy donors. cDNA came from about 0.5 to 1 ug RNA primed by random hexamers. TCRdb passed the immunoSEQ multiplex PCR reads through MiXCR, listing each CDR3 protein once. Counted here are 150,000 to 200,000 distinct CDR3 sequences, just over 90% occurring once; the ten biggest clones make up roughly 0.13%. The V end was cut by 0 bases, the J end by 4 bases, with 6 bases between. Germline assignment: CDR1 PRHDT and CDR2 FYEKMQ (reference sequence). CDR3 length equals 13 residues.

Source material: CD4+ T cells from PBMCs. The TCR was taken from a human donor in good health. The rearrangement uses TRBV13 and TRBJ2-5; D call uncertain. The DNA of the CDR3 is TGTGCCAGCAGCTTAGGCTCGGGAGAGACCCAGTACTTC. Its protein product is CASSLGSGETQYF.